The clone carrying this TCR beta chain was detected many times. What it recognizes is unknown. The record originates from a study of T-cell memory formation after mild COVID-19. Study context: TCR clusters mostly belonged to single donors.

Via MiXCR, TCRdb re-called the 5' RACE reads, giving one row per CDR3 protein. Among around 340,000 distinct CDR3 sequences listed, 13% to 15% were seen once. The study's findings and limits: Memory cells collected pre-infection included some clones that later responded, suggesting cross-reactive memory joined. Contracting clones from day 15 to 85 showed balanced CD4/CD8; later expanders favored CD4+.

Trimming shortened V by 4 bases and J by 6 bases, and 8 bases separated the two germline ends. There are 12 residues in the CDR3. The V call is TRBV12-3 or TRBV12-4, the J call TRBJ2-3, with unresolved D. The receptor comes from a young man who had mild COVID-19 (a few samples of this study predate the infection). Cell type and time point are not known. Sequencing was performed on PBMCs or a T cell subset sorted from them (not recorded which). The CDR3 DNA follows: TGTGCCAGCAGTTATCTTTGGGATACGCAGTATTTT. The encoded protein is CASSYLWDTQYF.